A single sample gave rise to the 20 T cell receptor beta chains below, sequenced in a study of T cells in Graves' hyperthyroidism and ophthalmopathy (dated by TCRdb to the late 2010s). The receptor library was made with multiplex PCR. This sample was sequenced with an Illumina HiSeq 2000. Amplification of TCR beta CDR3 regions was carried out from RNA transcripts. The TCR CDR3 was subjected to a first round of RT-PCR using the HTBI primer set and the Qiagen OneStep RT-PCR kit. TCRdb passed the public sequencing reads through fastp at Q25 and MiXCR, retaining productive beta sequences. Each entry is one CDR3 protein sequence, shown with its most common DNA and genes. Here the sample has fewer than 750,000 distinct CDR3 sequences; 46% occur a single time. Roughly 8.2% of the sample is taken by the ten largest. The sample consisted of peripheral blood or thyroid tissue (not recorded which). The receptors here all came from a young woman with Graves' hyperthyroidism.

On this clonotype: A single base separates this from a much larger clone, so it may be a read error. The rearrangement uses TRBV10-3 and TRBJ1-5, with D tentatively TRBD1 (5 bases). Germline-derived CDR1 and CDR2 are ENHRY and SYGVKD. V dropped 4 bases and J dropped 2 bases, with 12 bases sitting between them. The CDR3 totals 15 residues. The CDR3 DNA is TGTGCCATCAGTGCGAGGGGTGAGGGCAATCAGCCCCAGCATTTT. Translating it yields CAISARGEGNQPQHF.

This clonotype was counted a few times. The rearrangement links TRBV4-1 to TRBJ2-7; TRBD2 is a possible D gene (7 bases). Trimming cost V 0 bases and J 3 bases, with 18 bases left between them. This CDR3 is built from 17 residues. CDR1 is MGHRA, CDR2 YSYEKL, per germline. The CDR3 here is CASSQEGGAITVYEQYF. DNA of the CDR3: TGCGCCAGCAGCCAAGAAGGGGGGGCAATCACGGTCTACGAGCAGTACTTC.

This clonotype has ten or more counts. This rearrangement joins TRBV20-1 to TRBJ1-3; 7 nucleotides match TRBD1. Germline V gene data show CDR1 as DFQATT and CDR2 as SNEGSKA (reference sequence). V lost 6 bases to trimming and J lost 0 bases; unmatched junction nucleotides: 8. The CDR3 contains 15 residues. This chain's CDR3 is CSAKDRQSSGNTIYF. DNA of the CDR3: TGCAGTGCGAAGGACAGGCAAAGCTCTGGAAACACCATATATTTT.

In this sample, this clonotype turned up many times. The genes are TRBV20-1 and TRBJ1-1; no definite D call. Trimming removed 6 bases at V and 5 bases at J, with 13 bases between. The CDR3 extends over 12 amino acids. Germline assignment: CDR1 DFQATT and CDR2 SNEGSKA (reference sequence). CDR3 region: CSAAKGNTEAFF. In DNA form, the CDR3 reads TGCAGTGCCGCCAAAGGGAATACTGAAGCTTTCTTT.

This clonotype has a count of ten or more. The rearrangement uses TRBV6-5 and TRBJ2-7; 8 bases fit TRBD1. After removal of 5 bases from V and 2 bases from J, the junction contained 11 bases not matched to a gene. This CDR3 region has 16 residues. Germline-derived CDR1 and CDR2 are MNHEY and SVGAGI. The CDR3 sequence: CASSPSLQGATYEQYF. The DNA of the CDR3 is TGTGCCAGCAGTCCCTCCCTCCAGGGGGCGACCTACGAGCAGTACTTC.

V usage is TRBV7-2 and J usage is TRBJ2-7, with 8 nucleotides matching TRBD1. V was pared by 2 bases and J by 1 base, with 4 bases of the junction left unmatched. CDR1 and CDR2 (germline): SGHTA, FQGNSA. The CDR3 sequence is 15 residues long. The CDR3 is CASSLWGQASYEQYF. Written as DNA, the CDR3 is TGTGCCAGCAGCTTATGGGGACAGGCATCCTACGAGCAGTACTTC.

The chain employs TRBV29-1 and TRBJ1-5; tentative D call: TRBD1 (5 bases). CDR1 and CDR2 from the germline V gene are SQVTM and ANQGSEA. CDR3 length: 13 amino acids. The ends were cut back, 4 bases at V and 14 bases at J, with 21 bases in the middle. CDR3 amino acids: CSVAASGGASEHF. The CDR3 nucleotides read TGCAGCGTTGCGGCTAGCGGGGGTGCTTCTGAGCATTTT.

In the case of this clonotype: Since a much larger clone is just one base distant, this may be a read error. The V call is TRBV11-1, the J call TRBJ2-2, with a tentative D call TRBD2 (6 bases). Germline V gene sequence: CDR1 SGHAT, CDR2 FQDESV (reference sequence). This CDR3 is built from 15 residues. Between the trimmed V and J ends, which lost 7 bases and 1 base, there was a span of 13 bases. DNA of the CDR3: TGTGCCAGCACCCCGGGGGACCTGAACACCGGGGAGCTGTTTTTT. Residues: CASTPGDLNTGELFF.

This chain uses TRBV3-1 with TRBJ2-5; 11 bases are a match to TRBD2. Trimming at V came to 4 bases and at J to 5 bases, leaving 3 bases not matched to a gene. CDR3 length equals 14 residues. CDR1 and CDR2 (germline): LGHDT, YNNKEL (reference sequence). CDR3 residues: CASSRWTSGETQYF. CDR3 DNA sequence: TGTGCCAGCAGCCGTTGGACTAGCGGGGAGACCCAGTACTTC.

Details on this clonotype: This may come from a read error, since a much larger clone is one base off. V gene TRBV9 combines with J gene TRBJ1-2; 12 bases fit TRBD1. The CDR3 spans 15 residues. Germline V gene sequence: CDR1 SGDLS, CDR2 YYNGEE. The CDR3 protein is CASSLRDRGHYGCTF. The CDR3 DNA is TGTGCCAGCAGCTTACGGGACAGGGGGCACTATGGCTGCACCTTC.

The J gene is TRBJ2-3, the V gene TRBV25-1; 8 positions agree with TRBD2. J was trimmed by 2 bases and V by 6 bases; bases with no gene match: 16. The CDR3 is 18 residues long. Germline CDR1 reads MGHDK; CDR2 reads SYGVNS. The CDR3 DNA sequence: TGTGCCAGCAGCCACTCCGGGGCGGTAGCGGGGCTCACAGATACGCAGTATTTT. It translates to CASSHSGAVAGLTDTQYF.

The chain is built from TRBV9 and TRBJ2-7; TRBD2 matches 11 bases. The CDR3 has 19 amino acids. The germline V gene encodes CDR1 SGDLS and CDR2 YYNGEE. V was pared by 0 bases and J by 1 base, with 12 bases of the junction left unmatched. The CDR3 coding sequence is TGTGCCAGCAGCGTAGGAAGGGTAGCGGGAGGGCCTGTTTCCTACGAGCAGTACTTC. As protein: CASSVGRVAGGPVSYEQYF.

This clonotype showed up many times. The CDR3 DNA is TGTGCCAGCAGTATCCGGGACATGGTCCTCTATGGCTACACCTTC. It translates to CASSIRDMVLYGYTF. The chain joins TRBV12-3 or TRBV12-4 to TRBJ1-2; D perhaps matches TRBD1 (6 bases). CDR3 length equals 15 residues. Trimming took off 5 bases at V and 4 bases at J, with 17 bases between the two ends.

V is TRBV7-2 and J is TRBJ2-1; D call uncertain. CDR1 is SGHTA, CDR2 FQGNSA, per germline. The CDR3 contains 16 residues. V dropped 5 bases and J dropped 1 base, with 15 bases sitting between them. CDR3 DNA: TGTGCCAGCAGCATCCCCCGAGGCCGATCCTACAATGAGCAGTTCTTC. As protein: CASSIPRGRSYNEQFF. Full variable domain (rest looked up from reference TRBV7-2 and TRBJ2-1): GAGVSQSPSNKVTEKGKDVELRCDPISGHTALYWYRQSLGQGLEFLIYFQGNSAPDKSGLPSDRFSAERTGGSVSTLTIQRTQQEDSAVYLCASSIPRGRSYNEQFFGPGTRLTVL.

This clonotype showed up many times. The CDR3: CASTDPPQETQYF. The CDR3 DNA follows: TGTGCCAGCACCGACCCCCCACAAGAGACCCAGTACTTC. The genes are TRBV5-6 and TRBJ2-5; D is unclear. V was shortened by 6 bases and J by 2 bases, with 11 bases between the two germline ends. The length of the CDR3 is 13 residues. Germline V CDR1 and CDR2: SGHDT, YYEEEE.

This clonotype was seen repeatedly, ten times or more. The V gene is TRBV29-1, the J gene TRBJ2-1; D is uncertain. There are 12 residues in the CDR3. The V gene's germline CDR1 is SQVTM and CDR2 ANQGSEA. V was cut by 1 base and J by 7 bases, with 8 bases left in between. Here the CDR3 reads CSVEGARNEQFF. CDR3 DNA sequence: TGCAGCGTTGAAGGAGCGCGAAATGAGCAGTTCTTC.

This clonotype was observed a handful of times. CDR3 bases: TGTGCCACCAGCAGAGATCTAGCGACTAACGAGCAGTTCTTC. This sequence encodes CATSRDLATNEQFF. The gene calls are TRBV15 and TRBJ2-7; possibly TRBD2 for D (6 bases). Near its end, the DNA agrees better with TRBJ2-1, so the J call may be wrong. Germline V gene lookup returns CDR1 LNHNV and CDR2 YYDKDF (reference sequence). The CDR3 contains 14 residues.

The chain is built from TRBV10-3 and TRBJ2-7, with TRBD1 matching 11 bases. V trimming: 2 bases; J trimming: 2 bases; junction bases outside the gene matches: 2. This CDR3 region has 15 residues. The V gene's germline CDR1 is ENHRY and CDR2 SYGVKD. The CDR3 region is CAISEPGQGAYEQYF. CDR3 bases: TGTGCCATCAGTGAGCCGGGACAGGGGGCCTACGAGCAGTACTTC.

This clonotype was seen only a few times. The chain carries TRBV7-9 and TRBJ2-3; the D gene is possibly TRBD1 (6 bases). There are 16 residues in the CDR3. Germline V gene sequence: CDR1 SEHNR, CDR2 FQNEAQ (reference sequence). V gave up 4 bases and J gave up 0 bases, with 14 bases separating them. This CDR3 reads CASSSATGISTDTQYF. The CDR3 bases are TGTGCCAGCAGCTCCGCAACAGGGATTAGCACAGATACGCAGTATTTT. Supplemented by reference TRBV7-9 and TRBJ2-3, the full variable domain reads DTGVSQNPRHKITKRGQNVTFRCDPISEHNRLYWYRQTLGQGPEFLTYFQNEAQLEKSRLLSDRFSAERPKGSFSTLEIQRTEQGDSAMYLCASSSATGISTDTQYFGPGTRLTVL.

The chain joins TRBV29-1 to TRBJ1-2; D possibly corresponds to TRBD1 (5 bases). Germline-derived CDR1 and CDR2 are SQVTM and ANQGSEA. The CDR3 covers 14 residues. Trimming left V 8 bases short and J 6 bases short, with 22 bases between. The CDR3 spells CSSWGTGRRDGYTF. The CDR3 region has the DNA TGCAGCAGTTGGGGGACGGGACGGCGGGATGGCTACACCTTC.